A selection of T cell receptor beta chains follows, all from one sample in a study of cytomegalovirus exposure and HLA in healthy donors. Repertoires were generated with immunoSEQ multiplex PCR, while TCRdb's copy carries only in-frame clones and drops some. The sample lists more than 85,000 clones, around 76% occurring once. Sequenced: PBMCs. The receptors shown here come from a man aged 30 to 45 in good health and CMV-seropositive. CDR3s include the opening cysteine and the closing phenylalanine or tryptophan. A D gene is named only where the DNA matches it firmly. Clone size is stated in some rows and not others, as once, few, many or a class when expanded.

V	size	length	J	D	CDR3	DNA
TRBV11-3	NA	13	TRBJ2-1	NA	CASSSYSTNEQFF	TGTGCCAGCAGCTCATATTCTACCAATGAGCAGTTCTTC
TRBV28	few	14	TRBJ2-3	NA	CASRILGRGDTQYF	TGTGCCAGCAGAATACTCGGTAGGGGGGATACGCAGTATTTT
TRBV27	NA	13	TRBJ1-1	TRBD1	CASAGTVNTEAFF	TGTGCCAGCGCCGGGACAGTGAACACTGAAGCTTTCTTT
TRBV11-2	NA	15	TRBJ1-2	NA	CASSSLRGGVWGYTF	TGTGCCAGCAGCTCCTTGAGGGGCGGGGTGTGGGGCTACACCTTC
TRBV7-9	NA	14	TRBJ1-4	NA	CASSPPPRAEKLFF	TGTGCCAGCAGCCCACCCCCGAGGGCTGAAAAACTGTTTTTT
TRBV19	NA	15	TRBJ2-3	TRBD1	CASSTGTGGMNTQYF	TGTGCCAGTAGTACCGGGACAGGGGGCATGAATACGCAGTATTTT
TRBV27	NA	14	TRBJ2-7	NA	CASSPPGGWGEQYF	TGTGCCAGCAGTCCCCCAGGGGGGTGGGGCGAGCAGTACTTC
TRBV6-5	NA	15	TRBJ2-3	NA	CASSYSWQYTDTQYF	TGTGCCAGCAGTTACTCTTGGCAATACACAGATACGCAGTATTTT
TRBV7-8	NA	16	TRBJ1-3	NA	CASSLASGGSGNTIYF	TGTGCCAGCAGCTTAGCGTCGGGGGGCTCTGGAAACACCATATATTTT
TRBV7-9	NA	16	TRBJ2-3	TRBD1	CASSPRGQGPTGTQYF	TGTGCCAGCAGTCCTCGGGGACAGGGCCCCACGGGTACGCAGTATTTT
TRBV6-6	NA	14	TRBJ1-2	NA	CASRAGPNNYGYTF	TGTGCCAGCAGGGCAGGGCCAAATAACTATGGCTACACCTTC
TRBV6-5	few	12	TRBJ1-3	NA	CASTDSGNTIYF	TGTGCCAGCACCGACAGTGGAAACACCATATATTTT
TRBV28	NA	14	TRBJ2-7	TRBD1	CASSLDRGSYEQYF	TGTGCCAGCAGCCTAGACAGGGGGTCCTACGAGCAGTACTTC
TRBV18	NA	16	TRBJ2-5	NA	CASSPPSQVIQETQYF	TGTGCCAGCTCACCACCGTCACAGGTCATACAAGAGACCCAGTACTTC
TRBV7-8	NA	16	TRBJ2-5	TRBD2	CASSLFSGAQGETQYF	TGTGCCAGCAGCTTATTTAGCGGGGCCCAGGGGGAGACCCAGTACTTC
TRBV29-1	NA	13	TRBJ2-3	NA	CSAFVGRTDTQYF	TGCAGCGCCTTTGTGGGGCGCACAGATACGCAGTATTTT
TRBV19	NA	15	TRBJ1-5	TRBD1	CASTAGGWGNQPQHF	TGTGCCAGTACGGCAGGGGGTTGGGGCAACCAGCCCCAGCATTTT
TRBV11-2	NA	11	TRBJ2-7	TRBD2	CASSAGGEQYF	TGTGCCAGCAGTGCCGGGGGGGAGCAGTACTTC
TRBV28	NA	14	TRBJ1-6	TRBD1	CASSDRGGNSPLHF	TGTGCCAGCAGTGACAGGGGCGGTAATTCACCCCTCCACTTT
TRBV9	NA	15	TRBJ2-3	NA	CASSVVWGDRDTQYF	TGTGCCAGCAGCGTAGTTTGGGGGGATCGTGATACGCAGTATTTT
TRBV6-5	NA	16	TRBJ2-1	TRBD1	CASSYQRRGPGNEQFF	TGTGCCAGCAGTTACCAACGCAGGGGGCCTGGCAATGAGCAGTTCTTC
TRBV2	NA	16	TRBJ1-3	TRBD1	CASSSQGAKSGNTIYF	TGTGCCAGCAGTTCACAGGGGGCTAAATCTGGAAACACCATATATTTT
TRBV25-1	NA	11	TRBJ2-7	NA	CASSASYEQYF	TGTGCCAGCAGTGCATCCTACGAGCAGTACTTC
TRBV7-9	NA	13	TRBJ2-1	NA	CASSLLEGFEQFF	TGTGCCAGCAGCCTCCTCGAGGGCTTCGAGCAGTTCTTC
TRBV27	few	15	TRBJ2-1	NA	CASSPAGLKYNEQFF	TGTGCCAGCAGCCCTGCGGGACTGAAATACAATGAGCAGTTCTTC
TRBV29-1	NA	14	TRBJ1-2	NA	CSVDIGQGVGGYTF	TGCAGCGTTGATATTGGCCAGGGCGTGGGTGGCTACACCTTC
TRBV19	NA	16	TRBJ1-5	NA	CASSIAGRVGNQPQHF	TGTGCCAGTAGTATAGCGGGCAGGGTGGGCAATCAGCCCCAGCATTTT
TRBV27	NA	14	TRBJ2-6	NA	CASSLSWPANVLTF	TGTGCCAGCAGTTTATCCTGGCCGGCCAACGTCCTGACTTTC
TRBV7-3	NA	12	TRBJ2-5	NA	CASSLSGETQYF	TGTGCCAGCAGCTTATCAGGAGAGACCCAGTACTTC
TRBV7-6	NA	14	TRBJ1-4	NA	CASSERADNEKLFF	TGTGCCAGCAGCGAGAGGGCGGATAATGAAAAACTGTTTTTT
TRBV6-1	NA	13	TRBJ2-6	NA	CASRESGANVLTF	TGTGCCAGCAGAGAGTCTGGGGCCAACGTCCTGACTTTC
TRBV6-4	NA	14	TRBJ2-3	NA	CASSDLDGSGTQYF	TGTGCCAGCAGTGACCTGGACGGGAGCGGTACGCAGTATTTT
TRBV27	NA	15	TRBJ1-2	TRBD1	CASSSGGRGRLGYTF	TGTGCCAGCAGTTCTGGGGGCAGGGGGCGTTTAGGCTACACCTTC
TRBV29-1	few	14	TRBJ2-2	NA	CSVDVGGRTGELFF	TGCAGCGTTGATGTGGGGGGGCGCACCGGGGAGCTGTTTTTT
TRBV13	NA	14	TRBJ1-2	TRBD1	CASSRTGLEYGYTF	TGTGCCAGCAGCCGGACAGGGTTAGAATATGGCTACACCTTC
TRBV4-1	NA	14	TRBJ1-5	NA	CASSQDAGVQPQHF	TGCGCCAGCAGCCAAGATGCAGGGGTTCAGCCCCAGCATTTT
TRBV4-1	NA	13	TRBJ2-2	NA	CASSQLVTGELFF	TGCGCCAGCAGCCAGTTAGTCACCGGGGAGCTGTTTTTT
TRBV18	NA	16	TRBJ2-5	TRBD2	CASSPAIGAGVETQYF	TGTGCCAGCTCACCGGCCATCGGGGCGGGGGTTGAGACCCAGTACTTC
TRBV29-1	few	15	TRBJ2-5	TRBD2	CSVEAKRGPSETQYF	TGCAGCGTTGAAGCGAAGCGGGGTCCGTCGGAGACCCAGTACTTC
TRBV9	NA	14	TRBJ2-4	TRBD2	CASSARGKGNIQYF	TGTGCCAGCAGCGCGCGGGGGAAGGGGAACATTCAGTACTTC
TRBV5-1	NA	15	TRBJ2-3	NA	CASSLAAGSTDTQYF	TGCGCCAGCAGCTTGGCGGCAGGGAGCACAGATACGCAGTATTTT